These 3 T cell receptor beta chains originate from one sample sequenced in a study of early T cells in non-severe SARS-CoV-2 infection. A single record per CDR3 protein comes from TCRdb applying MiXCR to the 5' RACE reads. Of about 56,000 distinct CDR3 sequences detected, about 16% appear once; the ten largest clones hold about 4%. The sample here was whole blood, taken at baseline. All receptors come from an adult who was a healthcare worker with PCR-confirmed SARS-CoV-2 infection or an uninfected control (not recorded which).

This clonotype was found many times. The chain uses TRBV11-3 and TRBJ2-1, with no clear D. The V gene's germline CDR1 is SGHNT and CDR2 YENEEA. The CDR3 covers 11 residues. Trimming left V 5 bases short and J 6 bases short, with 5 bases between. CDR3 DNA sequence: TGTGCCAGCAGCGCTAGCAATGAGCAGTTCTTC. Translation gives CASSASNEQFF.

The chain couples TRBV18 to TRBJ2-7, with 8 bases identical to TRBD2. Germline assignment: CDR1 KGHSH and CDR2 LQKENI. The length of the CDR3 is 13 residues. After removal of 6 bases from V and 3 bases from J, the junction contained 4 bases not matched to a gene. As DNA, the CDR3 is TGTGCCAGCTCGGCCGGGGGGGTCTACGAGCAGTACTTC. As protein: CASSAGGVYEQYF.

For this clonotype: Sequence at one end of the junction differs from germline and may be a read error. The gene calls are TRBV5-1 and TRBJ2-3, with TRBD1 matching 11 bases. CDR3 size: 18 residues. Germline V gene data show CDR1 as SGHRS and CDR2 as YFSETQ. The CDR3 DNA is TGCGTCAGCAGCGGGGACAGGGGGACAGATCTCAGCACAGATACGCAGTATTTT. This codes for CVSSGDRGTDLSTDTQYF.